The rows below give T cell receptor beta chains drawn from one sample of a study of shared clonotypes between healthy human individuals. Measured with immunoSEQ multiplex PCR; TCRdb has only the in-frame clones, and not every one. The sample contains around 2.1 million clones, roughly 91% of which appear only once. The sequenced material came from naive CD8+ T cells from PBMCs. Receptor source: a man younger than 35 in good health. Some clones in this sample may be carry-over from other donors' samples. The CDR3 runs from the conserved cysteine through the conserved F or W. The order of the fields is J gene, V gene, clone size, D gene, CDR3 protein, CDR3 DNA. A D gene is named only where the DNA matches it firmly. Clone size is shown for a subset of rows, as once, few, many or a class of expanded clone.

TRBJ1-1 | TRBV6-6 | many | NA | CASSLHSGEVTEAFF | TGTGCCAGCAGCTTGCACTCGGGAGAGGTCACTGAAGCTTTCTTT
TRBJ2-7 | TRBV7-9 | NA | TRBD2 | CASSRLARPYEQYF | TGTGCCAGCAGCCGACTAGCGAGGCCCTACGAGCAGTACTTC
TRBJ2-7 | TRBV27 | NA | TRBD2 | CASSLSAGGITYEQYF | TGTGCCAGCAGTTTATCGGCGGGAGGGATCACCTACGAGCAGTACTTC
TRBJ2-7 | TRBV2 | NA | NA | CASSEARVPLEQYF | TGTGCCAGCAGTGAAGCGCGAGTCCCTCTGGAGCAGTACTTC
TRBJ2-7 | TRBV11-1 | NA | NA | CASSLDETYEQYF | TGTGCCAGCAGCTTAGACGAAACCTACGAGCAGTACTTC
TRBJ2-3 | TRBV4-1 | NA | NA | CASSHGSFSTDTQYF | TGCGCCAGCAGCCACGGCAGCTTCAGCACAGATACGCAGTATTTT
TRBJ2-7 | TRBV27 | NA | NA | CASSSTSRALSYEQYF | TGTGCCAGCAGTTCGACGTCGCGGGCCCTTTCCTACGAGCAGTACTTC
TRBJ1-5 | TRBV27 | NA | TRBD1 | CASSLQGQGNQPQHF | TGTGCCAGCAGTTTGCAAGGACAGGGCAATCAGCCCCAGCATTTT
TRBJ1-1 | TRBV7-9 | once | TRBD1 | CASSRPGTGPMNTEAFF | TGTGCCAGCAGCCGACCCGGGACAGGTCCCATGAACACTGAAGCTTTCTTT
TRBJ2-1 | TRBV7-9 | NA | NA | CASSLGLGGKYNEQFF | TGTGCCAGCAGCTTAGGTCTAGGAGGGAAGTACAATGAGCAGTTCTTC
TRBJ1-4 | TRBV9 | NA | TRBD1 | CASSGQQGPNEKLFF | TGTGCCAGCAGCGGACAACAGGGGCCTAATGAAAAACTGTTTTTT
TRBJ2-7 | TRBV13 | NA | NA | CASSSWRTPSYEQYF | TGTGCCAGCAGCTCCTGGAGAACCCCGTCCTACGAGCAGTACTTC
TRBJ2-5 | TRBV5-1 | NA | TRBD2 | CASSPRGGLETQYF | TGCGCCAGCAGCCCCCGGGGGGGGTTGGAGACCCAGTACTTC
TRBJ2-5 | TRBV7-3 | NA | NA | CASSLGAGTEETQYF | TGTGCCAGCTCTCTGGGAGCCGGGACCGAGGAGACCCAGTACTTC
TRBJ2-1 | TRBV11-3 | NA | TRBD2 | CASSPNGGRSRDEQFF | TGTGCCAGCAGCCCGAACGGCGGGAGGAGCCGTGATGAGCAGTTCTTC
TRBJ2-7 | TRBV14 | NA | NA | CASRSTGTFSYEQYF | TGTGCCAGCAGATCTACCGGGACATTTAGCTACGAGCAGTACTTC
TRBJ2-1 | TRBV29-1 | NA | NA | CSVWMSWNNEQFF | TGCAGCGTTTGGATGAGCTGGAACAATGAGCAGTTCTTC
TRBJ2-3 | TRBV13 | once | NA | CASSSPRGGESTDTQYF | TGTGCCAGCAGCTCCCCTCGCGGAGGGGAGAGCACAGATACGCAGTATTTT
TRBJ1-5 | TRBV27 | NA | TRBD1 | CASSGNRQGGNQPQHF | TGTGCCAGCAGTGGGAATAGACAGGGAGGCAATCAGCCCCAGCATTTT
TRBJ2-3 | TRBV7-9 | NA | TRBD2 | CASTPPSGRGADTQYF | TGTGCCAGCACCCCTCCGAGCGGGAGAGGAGCAGATACGCAGTATTTT
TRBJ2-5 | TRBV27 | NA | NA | CASGRGETQYF | TGTGCCAGCGGTAGGGGAGAGACCCAGTACTTC
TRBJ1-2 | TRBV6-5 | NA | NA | CASSSTRGYGYTF | TGTGCCAGCAGTTCAACACGGGGCTATGGCTACACCTTC
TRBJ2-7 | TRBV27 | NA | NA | CASSLNQGIAYEQYF | TGTGCCAGCAGTTTAAACCAGGGGATCGCCTACGAGCAGTACTTC
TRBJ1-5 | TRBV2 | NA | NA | CASSGRGPQHF | TGTGCCAGCTCCGGGAGAGGGCCCCAGCATTTT
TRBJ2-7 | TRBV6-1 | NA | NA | CASWDSRSSYEQYF | TGTGCCAGCTGGGACTCCAGAAGCTCCTACGAGCAGTACTTC
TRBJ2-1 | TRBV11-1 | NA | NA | CASEPFPARDYNEQFF | TGTGCCAGCGAACCTTTTCCGGCAAGGGATTACAATGAGCAGTTCTTC
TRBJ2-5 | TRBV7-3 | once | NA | CASSLTGQEETQYF | TGTGCCAGCAGCTTAACTGGTCAGGAAGAGACCCAGTACTTC
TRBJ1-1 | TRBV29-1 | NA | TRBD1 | CSAGWAKGQGNTEAFF | TGCAGCGCCGGTTGGGCAAAAGGACAGGGGAACACTGAAGCTTTCTTT
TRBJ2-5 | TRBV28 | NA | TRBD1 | CASSLEEAGTVQETQYF | TGTGCCAGCAGTTTAGAGGAGGCCGGGACAGTACAAGAGACCCAGTACTTC
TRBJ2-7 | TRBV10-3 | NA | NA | CAIMDGFSYEQYF | TGTGCCATCATGGACGGCTTCTCCTACGAGCAGTACTTC
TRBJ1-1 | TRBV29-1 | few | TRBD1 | CSVELQGFDTEAFF | TGCAGCGTGGAACTACAGGGGTTCGACACTGAAGCTTTCTTT
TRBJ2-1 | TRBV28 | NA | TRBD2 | CASSPHISGSFDEQFF | TGTGCCAGCAGTCCCCATATCAGCGGGAGTTTCGATGAGCAGTTCTTC